The T cell receptor (beta chain) described here comes from a study of untreated major depressive disorder. Notes on this clone: Its antigen is unidentified.

Generated by immunoSEQ multiplex PCR, the TCRdb table keeps only in-frame clones and is missing some. The sample includes about 21,000 clones, 89% of them seen just once. V lost 5 bases and J 2 bases, leaving 17 bases between the germline ends. There are 16 residues in the CDR3. Per the germline V gene, CDR1 is MNHEY and CDR2 is SMNVEV (reference sequence). Findings and limits, study-wide: Depressed patients' CD4+ T cells carried increased TRBV05-01 (Vbeta 5.1) usage versus control CD4+ T cells.

The TCR sequence derives from a woman aged 40 to 50 in good health. The chain uses TRBV27 and TRBJ2-3, with D perhaps TRBD1 (6 bases). Sequenced material: CD4+ T cells from PBMCs. The CDR3 sequence is CASSQEWQGSTDTQYF. CDR3 in DNA: TGTGCCAGCAGTCAGGAGTGGCAGGGGTCCACAGATACGCAGTATTTT.